These 8 T cell receptor beta chains came from one sample sequenced in a study of vaccination and CD4 T cells after COVID-19. Their antigens remain unidentified. As to treatment: approximately nine-day PBMC culture with coronavirus spike peptide pools or control peptides (ViraFEST assay). Oncomine TCR Beta short-read sequencing was applied to DNA from cultured CD4+ T cells. In TCRdb, the PCR reads were re-called with MiXCR into one record per CDR3 protein. The data show 15,000 to 25,000 distinct CDR3 sequences, roughly three fifths seen once. The sample comprised CD4+ T cells from blood, cultured in vitro. These receptor sequences come from a human donor who had recovered from COVID-19.

V usage is TRBV2 and J usage is TRBJ2-3; no definite D call. CDR3 length equals 14 residues. Per the germline V gene, CDR1 is SNHLY and CDR2 is FYNNEI. Trimming cost V 4 bases and J 0 bases, with 8 bases left between them. In DNA form, the CDR3 reads TGTGCCAGCAGTGCGGAGACTAGCACAGATACGCAGTATTTT. Its translation: CASSAETSTDTQYF.

V is TRBV24-1 and J is TRBJ2-2; no clear D. Germline V gene sequence: CDR1 KGHDR, CDR2 SFDVKD. Trimming took 2 bases from V and 6 from J, leaving 9 bases between them. This CDR3 spans 14 amino acids. The DNA of the CDR3 is TGTGCCACCAGTGATTACCCGGCTCCCGGGGAGCTGTTTTTT. Its protein product is CATSDYPAPGELFF.

The V call is TRBV4-1, the J call TRBJ1-1; the D gene is possibly TRBD1 (5 bases). Trimming left V 3 bases short and J 7 bases short, with 27 bases between. The CDR3 is 18 residues long. Germline V gene sequence: CDR1 MGHRA, CDR2 YSYEKL. The CDR3 reads CASSQVVVVAQGDNEAFF. The CDR3 DNA reads as TGCGCCAGCAGCCAGGTTGTGGTCGTCGCCCAGGGAGACAATGAAGCTTTCTTT.

V and J are TRBV18 and TRBJ2-2; 8 positions agree with TRBD1. Germline V gene data show CDR1 as KGHSH and CDR2 as LQKENI. V gave up 5 bases and J gave up 7 bases; unmatched junction bases: 6. The CDR3 consists of 14 residues. CDR3: CASSSSTGDGELFF. The DNA of the CDR3 is TGTGCCAGCTCAAGCTCGACAGGGGACGGGGAGCTGTTTTTT.

This clonotype was counted between two and nine times. J is TRBJ2-1 and V is TRBV6-1, with 7 nucleotides matching TRBD2. The CDR3 length is 14 residues. V was clipped by 4 bases and J by 6 bases; unmatched bases: 6. The V gene's germline CDR1 is MNHNS and CDR2 SASEGT. The CDR3 DNA follows: TGTGCCAGCAGTGGTCTTTGGGGGGGCAATGAGCAGTTCTTC. Protein: CASSGLWGGNEQFF.

The rearrangement uses TRBV6-1 and TRBJ1-6; tentative D call: TRBD1 (6 bases). The germline gives CDR1 MNHNS, CDR2 SASEGT. V was trimmed by 4 bases and J by 5 bases, leaving 12 bases between them. The length of the CDR3 is 15 residues. The DNA of the CDR3 is TGTGCCAGCAGTGGTTCCCCAGGGGATAATTCACCCCTCCACTTT. It codes for CASSGSPGDNSPLHF.

The rearrangement joins TRBV19 to TRBJ1-5; 8 bases line up with TRBD1. The V gene end was trimmed by 7 bases and the J gene end by 4 bases; junction bases not matched to a gene: 9. Germline V gene lookup returns CDR1 LNHDA and CDR2 SQIVND (reference sequence). This CDR3 is built from 15 residues. CDR3 region: CASTPGQGGNQPQHF. CDR3 nucleotide sequence: TGTGCCAGTACCCCCGGACAGGGCGGGAATCAGCCCCAGCATTTT.

This clonotype has just one count. V is TRBV20-1 and J is TRBJ1-4; D gene ambiguous. CDR3 length: 14 residues. The germline V and J ends were trimmed by 2 bases and 8 bases, with 15 bases remaining between them. The germline CDR1 and CDR2 sequences are DFQATT and SNEGSKA (reference sequence). Here the CDR3 DNA reads TGCAGTGCTAGATCCTGGGAGGAAGGGGAAAAACTGTTTTTT. This sequence encodes CSARSWEEGEKLFF.